The present T cell receptor (beta chain) was sequenced within a study of T cell repertoires in cytomegalovirus infection. Study-wide context: The study used recently identified HLA-C-restricted and well-studied HLA-B-restricted CMV epitopes. Public TCR beta signatures indicated both CMV infection and matching HLA type.

Notes on this clonotype: Antigen: not known.

TCRdb ran MiXCR on the reads and lists one entry per CDR3 protein. The repertoire holds 80,000 or so distinct CDR3 sequences, with around 37% as singletons. The CDR3 loop spans 16 amino acids. Germline loops: CDR1 MNHEY, CDR2 SVGEGT. After removal of 0 bases from V and 10 bases from J, the junction contained 12 bases not matched to a gene. The material was CD8+ T cells from cultured PBMCs, obtained from culture after CMV antigen stimulation. The gene calls are TRBV6-2 or TRBV6-3 and TRBJ1-1; 9 bases fit TRBD1. The TCR originated in a human donor in good health (CMV status not recorded). Some clones in this sample may be carry-over from other donors' samples. The CDR3 coding sequence is TGTGCCAGCAGTTACTCGACGAGGACAGGGGAGCAGGCAGCTTTCTTT. Translated: CASSYSTRTGEQAAFF.